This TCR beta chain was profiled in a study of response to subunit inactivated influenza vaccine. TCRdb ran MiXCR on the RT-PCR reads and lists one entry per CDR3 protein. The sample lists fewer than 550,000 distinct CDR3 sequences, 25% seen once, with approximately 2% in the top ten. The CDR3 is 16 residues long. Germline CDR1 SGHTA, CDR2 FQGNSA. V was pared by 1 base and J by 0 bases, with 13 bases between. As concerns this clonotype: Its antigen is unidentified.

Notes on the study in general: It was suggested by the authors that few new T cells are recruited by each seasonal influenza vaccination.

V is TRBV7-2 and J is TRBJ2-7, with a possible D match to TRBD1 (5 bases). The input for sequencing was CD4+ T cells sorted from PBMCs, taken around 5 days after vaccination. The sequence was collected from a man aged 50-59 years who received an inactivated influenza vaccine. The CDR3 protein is CASSLEVGVSSYEQYF. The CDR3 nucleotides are TGTGCCAGCAGCTTAGAAGTAGGGGTCAGCTCCTACGAGCAGTACTTC.